This T cell receptor (beta chain) was captured by sequencing in a study of T cell clones after liver transplantation. About the study: Timepoints were pre-transplant, pre-withdrawal, and after withdrawal was completed or failed.

Unmatched junction bases numbered 6, after V lost 7 bases and J lost 0 bases. This CDR3 is 15 amino acids long. Germline values: CDR1 ENHRY, CDR2 SYGVKD. Clones were read by immunoSEQ multiplex PCR, and TCRdb kept only the in-frame ones, dropping some. This repertoire shows tens of thousands of clones, approximately 87% found once; its top ten account for less than 3%. This chain joins TRBV10-3 and TRBJ2-1; the match to TRBD1 covers 7 bases. The origin of this receptor is a human patient who received a liver transplant. The graft donor may be the source of some T cells. Sequenced material: CD4+ T cells from blood, taken at the 22-month timepoint. The DNA of the CDR3 is TGTGCCATCAAGACAGACAGGGTCTCCTACAATGAGCAGTTCTTC. This sequence encodes CAIKTDRVSYNEQFF.